This TCR beta chain was documented in a study of T and B cells in COVID-19 patients. Each TRB amplification used about 220-500 ng of genomic DNA from blood. Only a few counts were recorded for this clonotype. Multiplex PCR with BIOMED2 TRB-A/B primer pools amplified TRB rearrangements. TCRdb independently ran MiXCR on the multiplex PCR reads; one entry per CDR3 protein. The table has 8,500 to 10,000 distinct CDR3 sequences, over 25% seen once. The TCR sequence derives from a human donor who had recovered from COVID-19. The sample consisted of blood.

Here the CDR3 DNA reads TGTGCCACCAGTGAAGCGACAGTTAATTCACCCCTCCACTTT. This gives the protein CATSEATVNSPLHF. The rearrangement uses TRBV24-1 and TRBJ1-6; D perhaps matches TRBD1 (5 bases). V shed 4 bases and J shed 6 bases, with 9 bases lying between them. CDR1 and CDR2 from the germline V gene are KGHDR and SFDVKD. This CDR3 spans 14 amino acids.